The T cell receptor (beta chain) described here comes from a study of blood T cell repertoires in COVID-19. The protocol was immunoSEQ multiplex PCR, while the TCRdb copy is restricted to in-frame clones and leaves out a portion. The table lists fewer than 350,000 clones, around 85% of them singletons, with around 1.8% in the top ten. Exposed participants came across a COVID-19 case within 2 weeks before study entry. CDR1 and CDR2 (germline): GTSNPN, SVGIG (reference sequence). The CDR3 runs 12 residues. V was clipped by 0 bases and J by 11 bases, with 10 bases between them. A few counts support this clone. Other DNA sequences of this sample code for an identical CDR3.

This TCR came from a woman between 25 and 40 years old who had been exposed to COVID-19. The J gene is TRBJ1-4, the V gene TRBV30; no reliable D call. Sequencing used PBMCs or T cells enriched from blood (not recorded which). The CDR3 region has the DNA TGTGCCTGGAGTGTACTTAGGGAGAAACTGTTTTTT. Translated: CAWSVLREKLFF. The whole variable domain, filled in from reference TRBV30 and TRBJ1-4, reads SQTIHQWPATLVQPVGSPLSLECTVEGTSNPNLYWYRQAAGRGLQLLFYSVGIGQISSEVPQNLSASRPQDRQFILSSKKLLLSDSGFYLCAWSVLREKLFFGSGTQLSVL.